This T cell receptor beta chain was sequenced in a study of T cell repertoires in cytomegalovirus infection. Study summary: The public TCR beta signatures pointed to both CMV infection and matching HLA type.

This clonotype was observed at least ten times. What it binds is not known. Study-level findings and limits: HLA-C-restricted CMV-specific TCR beta clonotypes were dominant in the ex vivo response. Summed frequency of shared TCR beta families picked out CMV carriers who also had the relevant HLA.

TCRdb re-analysed the reads in MiXCR, keeping a single row per CDR3 protein. The profile covers approximately 250,000 distinct CDR3 sequences, with roughly 9.1% appearing a single time and over 13% taken by the ten largest. The CDR3 is 13 amino acids. Germline lookup yields CDR1 SGHNT and CDR2 YENEEA. Between the trimmed V and J ends, which lost 5 bases and 1 base, there was a span of 8 bases. This sequence joins TRBV11-3 and TRBJ2-5, with TRBD1 as a possible D gene (5 bases). This sequence originates from a human donor in good health (CMV status not recorded). Some clones in this sample may be carry-over from other donors' samples. Sequences were obtained from PBMCs. CDR3 protein: CASSPRVQETQYF. CDR3 coding DNA: TGTGCCAGCAGCCCCAGGGTCCAAGAGACCCAGTACTTC.